Listed here is a single T cell receptor (beta chain). Its specificity is not known. The data are from a study of cytomegalovirus exposure and HLA in healthy donors. Study-wide findings and caveats: Researchers catalogued some 160 TCR beta chains as cytomegalovirus-associated. Most TCR sequences were seen very rarely across donors, but some public TCRs occurred in many. One later analysis, an examination of the 100 to 150 validation repertoires, found that first-cohort TCR clusters tended to co-occur in them.

Using immunoSEQ multiplex PCR, the repertoire was profiled, and TCRdb retains in-frame clones only, with some absent. This table has tens of thousands of clones, around four fifths appearing once. V shed 5 bases, J shed 8 bases, and the junction held 16 bases outside the gene matches. The CDR3 runs 17 residues. CDR1 is MNHEY, CDR2 SMNVEV, per germline (reference sequence). The donors were in the roughly 130-subject validation cohort, distinct from the approximately 730-subject first cohort. The sequenced sample consisted of PBMCs. This receptor was taken from a man aged 25 to 40 in good health and CMV-seronegative. V usage is TRBV27 and J usage is TRBJ2-1; the match to TRBD2 covers 9 bases. CDR3 loop: CASSPVWIRGGADEQFF. CDR3 DNA sequence: TGTGCCAGCAGTCCGGTTTGGATTCGCGGGGGGGCCGATGAGCAGTTCTTC.